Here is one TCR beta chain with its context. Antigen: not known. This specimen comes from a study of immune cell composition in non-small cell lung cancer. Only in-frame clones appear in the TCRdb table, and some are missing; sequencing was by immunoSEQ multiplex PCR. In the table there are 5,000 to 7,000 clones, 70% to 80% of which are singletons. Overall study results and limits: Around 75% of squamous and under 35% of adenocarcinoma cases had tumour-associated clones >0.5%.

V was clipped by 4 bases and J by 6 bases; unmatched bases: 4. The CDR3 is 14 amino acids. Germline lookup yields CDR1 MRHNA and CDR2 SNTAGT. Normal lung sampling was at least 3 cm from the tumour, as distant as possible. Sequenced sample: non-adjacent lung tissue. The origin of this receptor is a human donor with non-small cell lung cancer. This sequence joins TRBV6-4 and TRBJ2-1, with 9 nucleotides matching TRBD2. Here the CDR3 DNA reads TGTGCCAGCAGTGGCGGGGGGGCTGGCAATGAGCAGTTCTTC. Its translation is CASSGGGAGNEQFF.